This TCR beta chain came from a study of blood T cell repertoires in COVID-19. Study-wide background: Sites in the United States, Italy and Spain provided acute and convalescent COVID-19 samples.

The data were produced by immunoSEQ multiplex PCR, yet TCRdb's version contains in-frame clones alone and is incomplete. The repertoire consists of 140,000 or so clones, with approximately 84% occurring once and the leading ten covering 1.9%. V dropped 2 bases and J dropped 3 bases, with 7 bases sitting between them. Per germline, CDR1 MNHEY and CDR2 SVGAGI. The CDR3 contains 13 residues. This sequence originates from a woman aged 55-69 years with acute or convalescent COVID-19. The sample taken for sequencing was peripheral blood. The rearrangement links TRBV6-5 to TRBJ1-2; no reliable D call. CDR3 sequence: CASSYGGDYGYTF. The CDR3 DNA reads TGTGCCAGCAGTTACGGTGGAGACTATGGCTACACCTTC.